One sample yielded the 18 T cell receptor beta chains listed below, sequenced in a study of T cell changes during pregnancy in multiple sclerosis (dated by TCRdb to the late 2010s). The library relied on the immunoSEQ multiplex PCR assay. The table comes from immuneACCESS by way of TCRdb, which keeps in-frame sequences with V and J called. Part of the clones is missing from these tables; in studies checked, under half for an unresolved V gene and the rest for unknown reasons. The table for this sample lists tens of thousands of clones; about 93% of them were counted only once. The top ten hold under 0.45% of the sample. Sequencing was performed on CD4+ T cells from peripheral blood mononuclear cells, taken after pregnancy. Every receptor here comes from a female donor in good health, enrolled as a control in a pregnancy study.

The CDR3 nucleotides read TGTGCCAGCAGCCCCTCGGGTCCGTACACCGGGGAGCTGTTTTTT. Translated: CASSPSGPYTGELFF. V and J are TRBV5-6 and TRBJ2-2; D is unresolved. Between the trimmed V and J ends, which lost 4 bases and 3 bases, there was a span of 13 bases. The CDR3 runs 15 residues. Per the germline V gene, CDR1 is SGHDT and CDR2 is YYEEEE.

This rearrangement joins TRBV18 to TRBJ2-3; 9 bases are a match to TRBD2. CDR1 KGHSH and CDR2 LQKENI come from the germline V gene. This CDR3 has 15 amino acids. After removal of 3 bases from V and 3 bases from J, the junction contained 4 bases not matched to a gene. The CDR3 DNA sequence: TGTGCCAGCTCACCGCCGGGACTAGCAACAGATACGCAGTATTTT. It yields the protein CASSPPGLATDTQYF.

This clone was recorded once. This sequence joins TRBV10-3 and TRBJ1-2; 7 bases align to TRBD1. The germline V gene has CDR1 ENHRY and CDR2 SYGVKD. The CDR3 consists of 15 residues. V shed 6 bases, J shed 2 bases, and the junction held 9 bases outside the gene matches. The CDR3 nucleotides are TGTGCCATCAGCGGACAGGAGCCTCTCAACTATGGCTACACCTTC. This encodes CAISGQEPLNYGYTF.

This rearrangement joins TRBV6-5 to TRBJ2-3; 9 bases fit TRBD2. CDR1 and CDR2 (germline): MNHEY, SVGAGI. The ends lost 5 bases at V and 0 bases at J; junction bases unmatched: 3. This CDR3 has 15 amino acids. The CDR3 sequence: CASSPTSGSTDTQYF. In DNA, the CDR3 is TGTGCCAGCAGTCCGACTAGCGGAAGCACAGATACGCAGTATTTT.

J is TRBJ1-1 and V is TRBV6-5, with D maybe TRBD1 (5 bases). CDR1 and CDR2 (germline): MNHEY, SVGAGI. This CDR3 contains 14 residues. V lost 5 bases and J lost 5, with 15 bases in between. The CDR3: CASSTGQGWTEAFF. CDR3 nucleotide sequence: TGTGCCAGCAGTACCGGGCAGGGATGGACTGAAGCTTTCTTT.

The chain uses TRBV9 and TRBJ2-2, with 8 bases fitting TRBD2. The V gene end was trimmed by 3 bases and the J gene end by 5 bases; junction bases not matched to a gene: 6. Germline values: CDR1 SGDLS, CDR2 YYNGEE. The CDR3 is 15 amino acids. CDR3 region: CASSAAGVGTGELFF. The CDR3 DNA is TGTGCCAGCAGCGCAGCGGGAGTTGGGACCGGGGAGCTGTTTTTT.

The J gene is TRBJ2-2, the V gene TRBV10-3, with 7 nucleotides matching TRBD2. J lost 6 bases, V lost 9 bases, and 7 bases had no gene match. Germline CDR1 reads ENHRY; CDR2 reads SYGVKD. This CDR3 has 13 residues. CDR3 coding DNA: TGTGCCATGTCGGATGGGGGGGCCGGGGAGCTGTTTTTT. Translating gives CAMSDGGAGELFF.

The chain links TRBV19 to TRBJ1-4; TRBD1 matches at 9 bases. The ends lost 8 bases at V and 8 bases at J; junction bases unmatched: 12. This CDR3 has 15 amino acids. The germline CDR1 and CDR2 sequences are LNHDA and SQIVND (reference sequence). The CDR3 DNA is TGTGCCAGTCGTAAAGGGACAGGGTGGGCGGAAAAACTGTTTTTT. It is translated as CASRKGTGWAEKLFF.

V and J are TRBV7-2 and TRBJ1-1, with 7 nucleotides matching TRBD1. The CDR3 loop spans 14 amino acids. Germline V gene lookup returns CDR1 SGHTA and CDR2 FQGNSA. Trimming cost V 4 bases and J 2 bases; bases outside gene matches: 4. For the CDR3, the DNA is TGTGCCAGCAGCTGGGGACAGAAAAACACTGAAGCTTTCTTT. It codes for CASSWGQKNTEAFF.

The CDR3 DNA reads TGTGCCAGCAGCGACTATAGAGGTTTAAGTCTAGGCTACACCTTC. Amino acid sequence: CASSDYRGLSLGYTF. The J gene is TRBJ1-2, the V gene TRBV5-4; no reliable D call. Per germline, CDR1 SGHNT and CDR2 YYREEE (reference sequence). Deletions cut 4 bases from V and 8 bases from J, with 21 bases between. The CDR3 consists of 15 residues.

The V gene is TRBV30, the J gene TRBJ1-1; D unresolved. The CDR3 runs to 13 residues. Per the germline V gene, CDR1 is GTSNPN and CDR2 is SVGIG (reference sequence). Trimming cost V 4 bases and J 4 bases, with 13 bases left between them. CDR3 sequence (DNA): TGTGCCTGGACTGCGGGTTTGGGCACTGAAGCTTTCTTT. Its protein is CAWTAGLGTEAFF.

V and J are TRBV7-8 and TRBJ2-2, with TRBD1 identical over 7 bases. CDR3 size: 17 residues. Germline V lookup: CDR1 SGHVS, CDR2 FQNEAQ. J gave up 5 bases and V 0 bases, and 9 bases lay outside the gene matches. Here the CDR3 DNA reads TGTGCCAGCAGCTTAGCTCCGGGACAGTCGGTAACCGGGGAGCTGTTTTTT. Its protein is CASSLAPGQSVTGELFF.

This clone has a handful of counts. CDR3 nucleotides: TGTGCCTGGAGTGCGGGGACTAATGAAAAACTGTTTTTT. Amino acid sequence: CAWSAGTNEKLFF. The chain carries TRBV30 and TRBJ1-4; D unclear. V lost 1 base, J lost 2 bases, and 5 bases lay in between. This CDR3 contains 13 residues. Germline V lookup: CDR1 GTSNPN, CDR2 SVGIG (reference sequence).

This chain links TRBV7-2 with TRBJ2-3; 9 bases are shared with TRBD2. CDR1 and CDR2 (germline): SGHTA, FQGNSA. The CDR3 has 17 amino acids. V lost 4 bases to trimming and J lost 0 bases; unmatched junction nucleotides: 8. The CDR3 region is CASSSILLAGSTDTQYF. DNA of the CDR3: TGTGCCAGCAGCTCTATCTTACTAGCGGGTAGCACAGATACGCAGTATTTT.

The chain uses TRBV7-8 and TRBJ1-1; D perhaps matches TRBD1 (6 bases). The CDR3 extends over 16 amino acids. V lost 3 bases, J lost 1 base, and 15 bases lay in between. In germline, CDR1 is SGHVS, CDR2 FQNEAQ. The CDR3, as DNA: TGTGCCAGCAGCTTCGTTCTCACGACAGGGAACACTGAAGCTTTCTTT. It translates to CASSFVLTTGNTEAFF.

V usage is TRBV2 and J usage is TRBJ2-2, with no clear D. V lost 6 bases and J lost 1, with 6 bases in between. CDR1 SNHLY and CDR2 FYNNEI come from the germline V gene. The CDR3 has 13 amino acids. The CDR3 reads CASRERNTGELFF. DNA for the CDR3: TGTGCCAGCAGGGAGAGGAACACCGGGGAGCTGTTTTTT.

This chain links TRBV7-2 with TRBJ2-2; D remains ambiguous. Germline CDR1 and CDR2: SGHTA and FQGNSA. The CDR3 consists of 15 residues. The V end was cut by 0 bases, the J end by 1 base, with 6 bases between. This CDR3 is CASSLAPMNTGELFF. The CDR3 nucleotides read TGTGCCAGCAGCTTAGCCCCCATGAACACCGGGGAGCTGTTTTTT.

J is TRBJ2-1 and V is TRBV18; 13 bases are a match to TRBD2. After removal of 0 bases from V and 3 bases from J, the junction contained 5 bases not matched to a gene. Germline CDR1 and CDR2: KGHSH and LQKENI. CDR3 length: 18 residues. CDR3 bases: TGTGCCAGCTCACCACCGACGACTAGCGGGGGGAACTACAATGAGCAGTTCTTC. It yields the protein CASSPPTTSGGNYNEQFF.